The clone carrying this T cell receptor beta chain was counted many times. The data were taken from a study of T cells in Graves' hyperthyroidism and ophthalmopathy. Germline loops: CDR1 MNHNS, CDR2 SASEGT. Trimming took 6 bases from V and 1 from J; bases not matched to a gene: 7. The CDR3 sequence is 15 residues long. TCR beta CDR3 sequences were amplified from RNA transcripts. The study used the HTBI primer set for a first-round RT-PCR of the TCR CDR3. TCRdb used MiXCR to reprocess the multiplex PCR reads, holding one entry per CDR3 protein. The data show some 460,000 distinct CDR3 sequences, with around a sixth seen just once and roughly 7.7% held by the top ten.

The receptor was isolated from a woman between 18 and 29 years old with Graves' hyperthyroidism. The V call is TRBV6-1, the J call TRBJ2-3; 7 positions agree with TRBD1. The sample consisted of blood. The CDR3 loop reads CASRQRGRGTDTQYF. The CDR3 region has the DNA TGTGCCAGCAGACAGAGGGGGCGCGGCACAGATACGCAGTATTTT.